The 9 T cell receptor beta chains below come from one sample, sequenced in a study of cytomegalovirus exposure and HLA in healthy donors. The PCR used 60 Vbeta and 13 Jbeta primers. Clones were read by immunoSEQ multiplex PCR, and TCRdb kept only the in-frame ones, dropping some. The sample lists approximately 93,000 clones, over 65% occurring once. Sequences were obtained from PBMCs. These receptors originate from a man aged 45 to 65 in good health and CMV-seronegative.

V is TRBV9 and J is TRBJ1-3; 11 bases are a match to TRBD1. The CDR3 loop spans 17 amino acids. Germline values: CDR1 SGDLS, CDR2 YYNGEE. The V and J ends lost 0 bases and 0 bases, in that order; junction bases with no gene match: 2. For the CDR3, the DNA is TGTGCCAGCAGCGTAGGGACAGGGGGCTTCTCTGGAAACACCATATATTTT. Amino acid sequence: CASSVGTGGFSGNTIYF.

The CDR3 DNA follows: TGTGCTAGTGGTTTGGTAGTGGGAGGAGTGAAAGAGCAGTTCTTC. Protein: CASGLVVGGVKEQFF. The V gene is TRBV12-5, the J gene TRBJ2-1, with D possibly being TRBD2 (6 bases). V was clipped by 0 bases and J by 10 bases, with 16 bases between them. There are 15 residues in the CDR3. CDR1 is LGHNT and CDR2 is FRNRAP in the germline V gene. The whole variable domain, remainder taken from reference TRBV12-5 and TRBJ2-1, is DARVTQTPRHKVTEMGQEVTMRCQPILGHNTVFWYRQTMMQGLELLAYFRNRAPLDDSGMPKDRFSAEMPDATLATLKIQPSEPRDSAVYFCASGLVVGGVKEQFFGPGTRLTVL.

V and J are TRBV5-4 and TRBJ2-5, with 8 positions matching TRBD2. Looked up from germline, CDR1 is SGHNT and CDR2 is YYREEE (reference sequence). The CDR3 totals 15 residues. The ends lost 4 bases at V and 4 bases at J; junction bases unmatched: 9. The CDR3 region has the DNA TGTGCCAGCAGCGACAGGTCCGGGGGGGGAGAGACCCAGTACTTC. Amino acids: CASSDRSGGGETQYF.

This clone was recorded only once. The chain has TRBV9 and TRBJ2-2; 9 bases match TRBD2. The CDR3 has 18 residues. J was trimmed by 1 base and V by 0 bases; bases with no gene match: 7. Germline V CDR1 and CDR2: SGDLS, YYNGEE. CDR3 bases: TGTGCCAGCAGCGTAGCCCCTCGCGGGAGGGGGAACACCGGGGAGCTGTTTTTT. This encodes CASSVAPRGRGNTGELFF.

The chain uses TRBV12-5 and TRBJ1-6, with unresolved D. Trimming shortened V by 1 base and J by 3 bases, and 10 bases separated the two germline ends. This CDR3 is 16 amino acids long. In germline, CDR1 is LGHNT, CDR2 FRNRAP. CDR3 in DNA: TGTGCTAGTGGTTTGGCCCGGGAAGGCTATAATTCACCCCTCCACTTT. Its translation is CASGLAREGYNSPLHF.

The J gene is TRBJ1-2, the V gene TRBV28, with D possibly matching TRBD1 (5 bases). Germline V gives CDR1 MDHEN, CDR2 SYDVKM. V was clipped by 4 bases and J by 5 bases, with 14 bases between them. This CDR3 spans 14 amino acids. As DNA, the CDR3 is TGTGCCAGCAGTTATCCAGGGTCGGCGTATGGCTACACCTTC. It translates to CASSYPGSAYGYTF.

The gene calls are TRBV10-3 and TRBJ2-2, with 7 bases lining up with TRBD1. The CDR3 length is 14 residues. Germline lookup yields CDR1 ENHRY and CDR2 SYGVKD. Losses at the gene ends were 4 bases for V and 6 bases for J; bases not matched to a gene: 5. This CDR3 reads CAISGNRGAGELFF. DNA of the CDR3: TGTGCCATCAGTGGGAACAGGGGTGCCGGGGAGCTGTTTTTT.

This sequence joins TRBV7-2 and TRBJ1-1; the D gene is possibly TRBD1 (6 bases). V was cut by 5 bases and J by 4 bases, with 17 bases left in between. The CDR3 spans 15 residues. Per germline, CDR1 SGHTA and CDR2 FQGNSA. The CDR3 DNA reads as TGTGCCAGCAGCCCCTCAGGGGCCCGTGTCACTGAAGCTTTCTTT. Amino acid sequence: CASSPSGARVTEAFF.

This clone has more than one count but fewer than ten. V is TRBV7-2 and J is TRBJ2-5, with 9 bases that match TRBD1. The CDR3 is 15 residues long. Per the germline V gene, CDR1 is SGHTA and CDR2 is FQGNSA. V trimming: 3 bases; J trimming: 5 bases; junction bases outside the gene matches: 7. The CDR3 sequence: CASSLGQGAWETQYF. The CDR3 nucleotides are TGTGCCAGCAGCTTGGGACAGGGAGCGTGGGAGACCCAGTACTTC.